This TCR beta chain was recovered during a study of cytomegalovirus exposure and HLA in healthy donors. Study-level results: Most subjects had HLA-A and HLA-B alleles reportedly predicted accurately by TCR beta sequences. Later genetic work tied a missense DCLRE1C variant to beta-chain V and J trimming. Some TCR beta chains (approximately 180 of them) were listed as cytomegalovirus-associated.

Donors counted as nominally healthy when sampled, yet unrecorded immune exposures were likely. Germline V gene sequence: CDR1 SEHNR, CDR2 FQNEAQ (reference sequence). CDR3 size: 11 residues. Trimming stripped 4 bases from V and 6 bases from J, with 7 bases between. Primers: 60 Vbeta forward and 13 Jbeta reverse. Method: immunoSEQ multiplex PCR; TCRdb's copy keeps in-frame clones and lacks some. The sample holds roughly 130,000 clones; roughly 70% are singletons and the top ten take around 4.5%. With respect to this clone: Its target is unknown.

The clonotype originates from a man between 18 and 29 years old in good health and CMV-seropositive. Sequencing used PBMCs. The V call is TRBV7-9, the J call TRBJ2-7; possibly TRBD2 for D (5 bases). The CDR3 DNA reads as TGTGCCAGCAGCTGGGCGGGCGAGCAGTACTTC. Amino acids: CASSWAGEQYF.